This T cell receptor beta chain was sequenced during a study of T cell repertoires in cytomegalovirus infection. The V gene end was trimmed by 5 bases and the J gene end by 0 bases; junction bases not matched to a gene: 8. Germline values: CDR1 MNHEY, CDR2 SVGEGT. CDR3 length: 17 amino acids. MiXCR, applied by TCRdb to the reads, yields one record per CDR3 protein. Of approximately 240,000 distinct CDR3 sequences listed, approximately 13% are singletons. Study observations and caveats: Dominating the ex vivo response were TCR beta clonotypes that were CMV-specific and HLA-C-restricted.

This clonotype was observed a few times. Its matching antigen is unknown. The receptor was isolated from a human donor in good health (CMV status not recorded). Some clones in this sample may be carry-over from other donors' samples. The chain is built from TRBV6-2 or TRBV6-3 and TRBJ2-7; 12 nucleotides agree with TRBD2. Sequences were obtained from PBMCs. This chain's CDR3 is CASSGGSSGGVSYEQYF. The CDR3 DNA sequence: TGTGCCAGCAGTGGGGGATCTAGCGGGGGGGTCTCCTACGAGCAGTACTTC.